This TCR beta chain was obtained from a study of vaccination and CD4 T cells after COVID-19 (dated by TCRdb to 2021 to 2024). As for the study more broadly: In the convalescent cohort there were six males and four females, among whom were two Hispanic individuals, seven Caucasians, two Asians and one multiracial person. Participants got two doses of the Pfizer-BioNTech BNT162b2 vaccine (n=8) or two doses of the Moderna mRNA-1273 vaccine (n=2). Post-COVID blood samples were collected from convalescent patients a median of roughly 100 days after diagnosis, with a range of about 30 to 170 days. For stimulating the cultures, overlapping spike peptide pools were used, derived from SARS-CoV-2 as well as from the common cold coronaviruses HCoV-NL63, HCoV-OC43 and HCoV-229E. Post-vaccine blood samples were collected a median of about 72 days after the second vaccine dose, ranging from roughly 12 to 241 days. Memory CD4+ T cell crossreactivity between SARS-CoV-2 and common cold coronavirus spike proteins was assessed at the TCR clonotype level in an earlier paper using these donors. As controls, cultures received a CEFX viral epitope pool (the positive control), an HIV-1 Nef peptide pool (the negative control), or no peptide at all. In 10 COVID-19 convalescent patients and a few infection-naive healthy vaccine recipients, the spike-specific CD4+ TCR repertoire before mRNA vaccination was compared with the repertoire after mRNA vaccination. Results and caveats for the whole study, not just this receptor: Among convalescent patients, a median about 90% of the SARS-CoV-2-reactive clones seen after vaccination appeared only after vaccination, which suggests priming specific to the vaccine. Only a relatively small number of convalescent patients were included in the study, and early timepoints following natural infection were not analyzed. The median count of SARS-CoV-2-reactive clonotypes went up from 20 to 25 after infection to 30 to 40 after vaccination, although the change was not significant. Nearly all vaccine-specific clones in convalescent patients (304 of 307) were mono-reactive for SARS-CoV-2 spike rather than cross-reactive with common cold coronaviruses.

This clonotype was counted only a few times. It lacks a known antigen. The sample holds no much larger clone one base away, and base qualities are not on file. Interpreted using the paper, the treatment or condition label stands for: roughly 11-day PBMC culture with coronavirus spike peptide pools or control peptides (ViraFEST assay). CD4+ T cells from unexposed donors were collected before the COVID-19 pandemic (2011-2018). To expand antigen-specific T cells with peptide pools and then pick out the expanded clonotypes through TCR sequencing, the study relied on the ViraFEST assay. Over 1.5 million PBMCs per well were cultured in IMDM with approximately 5% human AB serum and approximately 10 IU/ml IL-2, plus 10 ug/ml peptide pools. Half of the culture medium was replaced with fresh IL-2-containing medium on days 3 and 7. After ten to eleven days of culture, CD4+ T cells were isolated by negative selection using the EasySep CD4+ T cell isolation kit. Unexposed donor CD4+ T cells were tested for reactivity to SARS-CoV-2 S and N and four common cold coronavirus spike pools, as cell number allowed. Ficoll-Paque Plus gradient centrifugation was used to isolate PBMCs from whole blood, and the isolated PBMCs were then either used fresh or cryopreserved at -140C. In general, triplicate wells were set up for every culture condition. Leukapheresis product for the unexposed donors was bought commercially.

The receptor library was made with PCR. DNA from cultured CD4+ T cells underwent TCR sequencing with the Oncomine TCR Beta short-read assay at the Johns Hopkins FTIC core. Genomic DNA was extracted from the cultured CD4+ T cells with the QIAamp micro DNA kit. Oncomine TCR Beta libraries made from cultured CD4+ T cells were pooled using unique dual indexes and sequenced on an Illumina iSeq 100. On the authors' methods: Non-productive sequences were removed, and CDR3s that did not start with C, did not end with F or W, or were shorter than 7 amino acids were discarded. The MANAFEST web application was used to identify antigen-specific clonotypes by comparing peptide-stimulated wells against reference wells and other culture wells. To be called positive, a clone needed an FDR below 0.05, an odds ratio above 5, and a productive frequency above 0.1% in at least two of three replicate wells. Clonotypes that were significantly expanded in both SARS-CoV-2 spike wells and at least one common cold coronavirus spike condition were defined as cross-reactive. CDR3 homology was assessed with Levenshtein distances (stringdist) and unrooted phylogenetic trees (ape) in R version 3.6.1. TCRdb took the public reads, trimmed them with fastp at Q25, ran MiXCR for clone calling and kept in-frame beta chains. Rows matching on CDR3 protein sequence are summarized as one entry with the most common DNA and genes. None of the V and J calls come from the authors' own analysis; TCRdb made them. The sample records about 7,500 distinct CDR3 sequences, under 55% of which are singletons. Approximately 15% of the sample goes to the ten largest clones.

The CDR1 and CDR2 encoded by the germline V gene are SGHAT and FQNNGV. V was cut back by 5 bases and J by 9 bases, leaving a gap of 22 bases between them. The CDR3 covers 15 residues, taking in both the cysteine and the phenylalanine. The DNA shown is the 45-base CDR3, in frame from base 1. The TCR originated in a human donor in good health. The V and J segments used are TRBV11-2 and TRBJ1-1; TRBD1 is a possible D gene, resting on 5 matching bases. The source material was CD4+ T cells from blood, cultured in vitro. The DNA reads TGTGCCAGCAGCCCAGGTGGGGCGTGGGGGGAGAAAGCTTTCTTT. Its product reads: CASSPGGAWGEKAFF.